The next 8 T cell receptor beta chains were all read from a single sample in a study of T cell changes during pregnancy in multiple sclerosis. Generated by immunoSEQ multiplex PCR, the TCRdb table keeps only in-frame clones and is missing some. The profile shows about 81,000 clones, around 93% of them singletons. Sample: peripheral blood, taken in the third trimester of pregnancy. The receptors stem from a female donor with multiple sclerosis, enrolled in a pregnancy study.

V and J are TRBV6-1 and TRBJ1-3; tentative D call: TRBD1 (5 bases). V was shortened by 1 base and J by 1 base, with 11 bases between the two germline ends. Germline assignment: CDR1 MNHNS and CDR2 SASEGT. This CDR3 has 16 amino acids. CDR3 bases: TGTGCCAGCAGTGAAGGGACCCCAGGGTCTGGAAACACCATATATTTT. The encoded protein is CASSEGTPGSGNTIYF.

The V call is TRBV5-1, the J call TRBJ2-7; 11 nucleotides align to TRBD2. The length of the CDR3 is 18 residues. Germline CDR1 and CDR2: SGHRS and YFSETQ. The junction had 13 bases not matched to a gene; V was cut back by 1 base and J by 4 bases. CDR3 nucleotides: TGCGCCAGCAGCTTGAGTTTACTAGCGGGGGAGAAAAATTACGAGCAGTACTTC. Protein: CASSLSLLAGEKNYEQYF.

The J gene is TRBJ1-5, the V gene TRBV6-1; a weak D match, TRBD1 (6 bases). This CDR3 region has 15 residues. Between the trimmed V and J ends, which lost 6 bases and 4 bases, there was a span of 16 bases. The germline V gene encodes CDR1 MNHNS and CDR2 SASEGT. CDR3 protein: CASRMDSSGNQPQHF. In nucleotides, the CDR3 is TGTGCCAGCAGGATGGACAGTTCGGGGAATCAGCCCCAGCATTTT.

The V and J genes are TRBV28 and TRBJ1-2; 8 nucleotides line up with TRBD1. CDR1 is MDHEN and CDR2 is SYDVKM in the germline V gene. V gave up 6 bases and J gave up 2 bases; unmatched junction bases: 5. The CDR3 runs to 14 residues. Here the CDR3 DNA reads TGTGCCAGCAGCCAAAGGACAGGGAACTATGGCTACACCTTC. Amino acids: CASSQRTGNYGYTF.

This clone was seen a few times. The chain has TRBV15 and TRBJ2-1, with D possibly being TRBD1 (5 bases). The V and J ends lost 0 bases and 6 bases respectively, with 12 bases between them. There are 15 residues in the CDR3. Germline V CDR1 and CDR2: LNHNV, YYDKDF (reference sequence). The CDR3 sequence is CATSRELWGTNEQFF. In DNA form, the CDR3 reads TGTGCCACCAGCAGAGAGCTTTGGGGCACCAATGAGCAGTTCTTC.

The chain combines TRBV5-1 with TRBJ1-4; unclear D gene. This CDR3 has 14 amino acids. The germline V and J ends were trimmed by 5 bases and 7 bases, with 15 bases remaining between them. Germline CDR1 and CDR2: SGHRS and YFSETQ. The CDR3 region has the DNA TGCGCCAGCAGGATCCGGGGTTCTTCTGAAAAACTGTTTTTT. Translated: CASRIRGSSEKLFF.

The chain couples TRBV9 to TRBJ1-4, with 10 bases aligning to TRBD1. The CDR3 covers 14 residues. The germline V gene encodes CDR1 SGDLS and CDR2 YYNGEE. Trimming took 3 bases from V and 10 from J; bases not matched to a gene: 6. CDR3 nucleotide sequence: TGTGCCAGCAGCGGCTCCGGGACAGGGGTAAAACTGTTTTTT. It encodes CASSGSGTGVKLFF.

This CDR3 is CASSHSYEQYF. The DNA of the CDR3 is TGTGCCAGCAGCCATAGTTACGAGCAGTACTTC. This chain connects TRBV21-1 to TRBJ2-7; TRBD2, the table's D call, was not compared with the DNA. TRBV21-1 is reported as a pseudogene. The length of the CDR3 is 11 residues.